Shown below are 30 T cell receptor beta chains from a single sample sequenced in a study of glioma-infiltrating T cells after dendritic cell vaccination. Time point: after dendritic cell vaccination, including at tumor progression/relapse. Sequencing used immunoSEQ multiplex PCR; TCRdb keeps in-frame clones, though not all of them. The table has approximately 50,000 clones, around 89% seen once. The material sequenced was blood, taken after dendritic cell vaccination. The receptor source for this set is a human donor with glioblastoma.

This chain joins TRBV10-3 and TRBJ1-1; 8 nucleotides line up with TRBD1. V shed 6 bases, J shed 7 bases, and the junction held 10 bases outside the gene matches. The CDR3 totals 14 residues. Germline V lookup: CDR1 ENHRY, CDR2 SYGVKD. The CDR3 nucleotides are TGTGCCATCAGCGACCAGGGGGCGCCAGGTGAAGCTTTCTTT. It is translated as CAISDQGAPGEAFF.

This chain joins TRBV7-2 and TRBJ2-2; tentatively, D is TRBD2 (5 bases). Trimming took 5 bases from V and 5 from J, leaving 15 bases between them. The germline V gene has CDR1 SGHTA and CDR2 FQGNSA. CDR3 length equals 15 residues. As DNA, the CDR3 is TGTGCCAGCAGCCCTGAGGGTTGGAGAACCGGGGAGCTGTTTTTT. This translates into CASSPEGWRTGELFF. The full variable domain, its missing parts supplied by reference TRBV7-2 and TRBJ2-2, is GAGVSQSPSNKVTEKGKDVELRCDPISGHTALYWYRQSLGQGLEFLIYFQGNSAPDKSGLPSDRFSAERTGGSVSTLTIQRTQQEDSAVYLCASSPEGWRTGELFFGEGSRLTVL.

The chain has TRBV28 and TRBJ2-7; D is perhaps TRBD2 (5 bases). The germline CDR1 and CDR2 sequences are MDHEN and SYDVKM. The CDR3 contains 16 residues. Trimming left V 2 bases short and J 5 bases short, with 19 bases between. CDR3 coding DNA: TGTGCCAGCAGTTTAGGAGGTTCGTTTTCGAGCGACGAGCAGTACTTC. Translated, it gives CASSLGGSFSSDEQYF.

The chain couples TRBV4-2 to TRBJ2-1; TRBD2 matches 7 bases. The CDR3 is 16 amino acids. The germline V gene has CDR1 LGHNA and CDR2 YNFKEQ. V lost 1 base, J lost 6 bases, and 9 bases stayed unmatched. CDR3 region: CASSQVVASGGNEQFF. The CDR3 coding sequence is TGTGCCAGCAGCCAAGTGGTCGCTAGCGGCGGCAATGAGCAGTTCTTC.

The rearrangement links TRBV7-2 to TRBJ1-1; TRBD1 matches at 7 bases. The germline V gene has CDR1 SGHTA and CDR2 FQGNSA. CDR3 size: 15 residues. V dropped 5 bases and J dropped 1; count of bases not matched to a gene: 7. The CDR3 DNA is TGTGCCAGCAGCATAAACCGGGACAGGAACACTGAAGCTTTCTTT. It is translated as CASSINRDRNTEAFF.

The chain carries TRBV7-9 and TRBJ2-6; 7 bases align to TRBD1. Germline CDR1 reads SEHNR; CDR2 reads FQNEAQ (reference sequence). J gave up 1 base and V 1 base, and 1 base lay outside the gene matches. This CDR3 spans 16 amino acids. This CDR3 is CASSLGQGSGANVLTF. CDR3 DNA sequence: TGTGCCAGCAGCTTAGGACAGGGATCTGGGGCCAACGTCCTGACTTTC.

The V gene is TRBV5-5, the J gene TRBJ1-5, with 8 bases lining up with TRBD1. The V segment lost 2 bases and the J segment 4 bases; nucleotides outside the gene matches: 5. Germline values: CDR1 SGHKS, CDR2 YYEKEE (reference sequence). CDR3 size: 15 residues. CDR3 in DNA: TGTGCCAGCAGCTTAAGGACAGGGATAAATCAGCCCCAGCATTTT. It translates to CASSLRTGINQPQHF.

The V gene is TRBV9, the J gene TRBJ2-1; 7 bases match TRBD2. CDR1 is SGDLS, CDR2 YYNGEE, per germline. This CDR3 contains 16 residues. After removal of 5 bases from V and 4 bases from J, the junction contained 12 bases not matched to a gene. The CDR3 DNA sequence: TGTGCCAGCAGTTTTAAGCGGGACCCTCCTTACAATGAGCAGTTCTTC. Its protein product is CASSFKRDPPYNEQFF.

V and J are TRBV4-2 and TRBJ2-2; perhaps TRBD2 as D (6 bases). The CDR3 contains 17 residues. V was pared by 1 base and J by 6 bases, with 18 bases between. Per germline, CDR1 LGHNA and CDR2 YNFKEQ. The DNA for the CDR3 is TGTGCCAGCAGCCAAGGGCGGGACTCCCCAGCCCCCGGGGAGCTGTTTTTT. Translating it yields CASSQGRDSPAPGELFF.

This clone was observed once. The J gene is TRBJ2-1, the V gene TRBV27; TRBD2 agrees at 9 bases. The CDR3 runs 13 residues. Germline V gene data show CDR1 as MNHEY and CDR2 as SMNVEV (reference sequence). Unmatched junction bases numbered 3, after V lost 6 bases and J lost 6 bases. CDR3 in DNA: TGTGCCAGCAGCTTGCGGGAGGGCAATGAGCAGTTCTTC. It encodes CASSLREGNEQFF.

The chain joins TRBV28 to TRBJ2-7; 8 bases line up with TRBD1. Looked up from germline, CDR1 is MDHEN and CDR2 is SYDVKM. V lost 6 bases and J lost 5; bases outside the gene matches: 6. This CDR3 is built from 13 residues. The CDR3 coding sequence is TGTGCCAGCAGAAACCAGGGGGCCCACGAGCAGTACTTC. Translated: CASRNQGAHEQYF.

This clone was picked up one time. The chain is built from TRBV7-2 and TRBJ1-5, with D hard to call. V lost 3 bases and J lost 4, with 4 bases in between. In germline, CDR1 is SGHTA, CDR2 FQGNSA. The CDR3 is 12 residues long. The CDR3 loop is CASSFQNQPQHF. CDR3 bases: TGTGCCAGCAGCTTCCAGAATCAGCCCCAGCATTTT.

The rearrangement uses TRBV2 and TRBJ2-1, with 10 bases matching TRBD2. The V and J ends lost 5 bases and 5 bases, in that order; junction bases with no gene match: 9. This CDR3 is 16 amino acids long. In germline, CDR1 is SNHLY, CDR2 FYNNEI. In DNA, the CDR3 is TGTGCCAGCAGTAAGGAATTAGCGGGAGGCCACAATGAGCAGTTCTTC. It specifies CASSKELAGGHNEQFF.

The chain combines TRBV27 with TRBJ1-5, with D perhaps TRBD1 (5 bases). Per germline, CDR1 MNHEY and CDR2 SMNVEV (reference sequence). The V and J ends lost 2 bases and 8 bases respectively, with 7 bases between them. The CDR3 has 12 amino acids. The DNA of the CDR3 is TGTGCCAGCAGTTTACGGGGGGAGCCCCAGCATTTT. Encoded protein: CASSLRGEPQHF.

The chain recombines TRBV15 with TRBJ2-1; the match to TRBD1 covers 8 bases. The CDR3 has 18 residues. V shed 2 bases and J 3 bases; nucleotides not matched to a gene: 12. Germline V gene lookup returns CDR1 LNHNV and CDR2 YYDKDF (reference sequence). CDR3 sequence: CATSRRWFRQGNYNEQFF. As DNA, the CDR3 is TGTGCCACCAGCAGAAGATGGTTCCGACAGGGGAACTACAATGAGCAGTTCTTC.

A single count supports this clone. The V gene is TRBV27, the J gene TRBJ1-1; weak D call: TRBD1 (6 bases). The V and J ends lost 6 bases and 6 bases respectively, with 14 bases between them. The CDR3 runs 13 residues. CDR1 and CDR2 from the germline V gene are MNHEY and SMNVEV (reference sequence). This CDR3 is CASRVQGSSEAFF. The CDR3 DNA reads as TGTGCCAGCAGAGTCCAGGGGTCGTCTGAAGCTTTCTTT.

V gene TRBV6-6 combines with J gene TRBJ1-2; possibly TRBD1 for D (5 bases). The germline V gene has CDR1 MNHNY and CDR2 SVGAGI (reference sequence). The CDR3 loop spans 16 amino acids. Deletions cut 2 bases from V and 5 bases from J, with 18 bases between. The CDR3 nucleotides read TGTGCCAGCAGTTACGGTCGAACCTCGGGGGATTATGGCTACACCTTC. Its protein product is CASSYGRTSGDYGYTF.

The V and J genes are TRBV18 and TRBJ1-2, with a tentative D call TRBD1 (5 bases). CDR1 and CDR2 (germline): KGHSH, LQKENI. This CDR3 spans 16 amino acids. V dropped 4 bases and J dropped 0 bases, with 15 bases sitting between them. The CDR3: CASSLTNRRANYGYTF. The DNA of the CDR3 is TGTGCCAGCTCACTGACGAACAGGCGAGCTAACTATGGCTACACCTTC. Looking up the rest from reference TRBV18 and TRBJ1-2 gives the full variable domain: NAGVMQNPRHLVRRRGQEARLRCSPMKGHSHVYWYRQLPEEGLKFMVYLQKENIIDESGMPKERFSAEFPKEGPSILRIQQVVRGDSAAYFCASSLTNRRANYGYTFGSGTRLTVV.

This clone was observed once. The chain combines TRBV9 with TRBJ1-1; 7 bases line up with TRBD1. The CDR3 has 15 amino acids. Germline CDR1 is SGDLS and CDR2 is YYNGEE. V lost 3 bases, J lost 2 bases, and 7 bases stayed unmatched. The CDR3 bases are TGTGCCAGCAGCGCCCAGGGGACAGATAACACTGAAGCTTTCTTT. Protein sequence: CASSAQGTDNTEAFF. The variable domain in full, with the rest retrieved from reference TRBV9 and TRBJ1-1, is DSGVTQTPKHLITATGQRVTLRCSPRSGDLSVYWYQQSLDQGLQFLIQYYNGEERAKGNILERFSAQQFPDLHSELNLSSLELGDSALYFCASSAQGTDNTEAFFGQGTRLTVV.

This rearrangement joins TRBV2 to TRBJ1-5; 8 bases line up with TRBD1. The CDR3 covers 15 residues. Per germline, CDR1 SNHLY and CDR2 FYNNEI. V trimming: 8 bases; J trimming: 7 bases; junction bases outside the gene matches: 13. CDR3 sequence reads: CASSGQGGLRQPQHF. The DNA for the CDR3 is TGTGCCAGCTCCGGACAGGGAGGTCTTCGGCAGCCCCAGCATTTT.

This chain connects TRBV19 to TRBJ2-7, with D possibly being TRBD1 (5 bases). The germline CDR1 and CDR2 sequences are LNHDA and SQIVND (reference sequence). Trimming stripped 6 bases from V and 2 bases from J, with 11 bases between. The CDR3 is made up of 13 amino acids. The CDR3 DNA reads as TGTGCCAGTAGGATGGACAACACCTACGAGCAGTACTTC. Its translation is CASRMDNTYEQYF.

The CDR3 nucleotides read TGTGCCTGGAGTGTTCAGGGGATTAACACCATATATTTT. Its protein is CAWSVQGINTIYF. V and J are TRBV30 and TRBJ1-3, with a possible D match to TRBD1 (6 bases). The CDR3 sequence is 13 residues long. The V end lost 0 bases, the J end lost 7 bases, and 10 bases lay between the germline ends. Germline CDR1 and CDR2: GTSNPN and SVGIG (reference sequence).

In DNA form, the CDR3 reads TGTGCCATCAGTGAGTCCAGACAGGGGACCTATGGCTACACCTTC. This gives the protein CAISESRQGTYGYTF. The rearrangement links TRBV10-3 to TRBJ1-2; 8 bases match TRBD1. The germline gives CDR1 ENHRY, CDR2 SYGVKD. V trimming: 0 bases; J trimming: 4 bases; junction bases outside the gene matches: 4. This CDR3 spans 15 amino acids.

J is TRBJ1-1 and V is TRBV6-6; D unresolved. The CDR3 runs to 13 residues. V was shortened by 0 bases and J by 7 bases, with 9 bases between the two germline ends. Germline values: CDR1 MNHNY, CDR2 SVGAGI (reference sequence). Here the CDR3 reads CASSYSDRGEAFF. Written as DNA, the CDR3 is TGTGCCAGCAGTTACTCGGATCGCGGTGAAGCTTTCTTT.

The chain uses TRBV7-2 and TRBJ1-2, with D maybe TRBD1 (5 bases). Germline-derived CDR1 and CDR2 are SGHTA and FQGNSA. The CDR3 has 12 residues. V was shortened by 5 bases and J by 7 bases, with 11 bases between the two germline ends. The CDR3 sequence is CASSPHRGGYTF. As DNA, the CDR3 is TGTGCCAGCAGCCCCCATAGGGGTGGCTACACCTTC. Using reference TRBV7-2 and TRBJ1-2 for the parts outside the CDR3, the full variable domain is GAGVSQSPSNKVTEKGKDVELRCDPISGHTALYWYRQSLGQGLEFLIYFQGNSAPDKSGLPSDRFSAERTGGSVSTLTIQRTQQEDSAVYLCASSPHRGGYTFGSGTRLTVV.

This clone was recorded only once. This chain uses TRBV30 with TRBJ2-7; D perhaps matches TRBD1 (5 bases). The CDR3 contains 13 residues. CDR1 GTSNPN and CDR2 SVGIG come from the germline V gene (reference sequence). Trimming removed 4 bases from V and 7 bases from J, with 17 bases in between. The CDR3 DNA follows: TGTGCCTGGACGAGGCAGGGTCCAAATGAGCAGTACTTC. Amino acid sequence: CAWTRQGPNEQYF.

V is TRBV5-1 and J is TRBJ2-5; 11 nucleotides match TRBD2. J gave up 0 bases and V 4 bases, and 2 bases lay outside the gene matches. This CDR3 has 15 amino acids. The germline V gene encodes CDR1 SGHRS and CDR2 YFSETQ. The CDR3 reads CASSTGLADQETQYF. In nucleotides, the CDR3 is TGCGCCAGCAGCACGGGACTAGCGGACCAAGAGACCCAGTACTTC.

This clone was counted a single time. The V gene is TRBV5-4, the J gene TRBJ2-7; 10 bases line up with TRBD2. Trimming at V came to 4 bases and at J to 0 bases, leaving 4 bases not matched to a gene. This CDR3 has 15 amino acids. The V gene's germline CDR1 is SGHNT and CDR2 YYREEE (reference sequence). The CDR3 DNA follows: TGTGCCAGCAGCCAAGCGGGAGGGATCTCCTACGAGCAGTACTTC. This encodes CASSQAGGISYEQYF.

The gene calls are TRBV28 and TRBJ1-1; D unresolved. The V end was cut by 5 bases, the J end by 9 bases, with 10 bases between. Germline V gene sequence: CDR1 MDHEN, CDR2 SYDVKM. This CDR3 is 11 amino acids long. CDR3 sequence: CASSVREKAFF. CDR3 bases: TGTGCCAGCAGTGTTAGGGAGAAAGCTTTCTTT. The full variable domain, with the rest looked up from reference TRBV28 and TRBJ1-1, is DVKVTQSSRYLVKRTGEKVFLECVQDMDHENMFWYRQDPGLGLRLIYFSYDVKMKEKGDIPEGYSVSREKKERFSLILESASTNQTSMYLCASSVREKAFFGQGTRLTVV.

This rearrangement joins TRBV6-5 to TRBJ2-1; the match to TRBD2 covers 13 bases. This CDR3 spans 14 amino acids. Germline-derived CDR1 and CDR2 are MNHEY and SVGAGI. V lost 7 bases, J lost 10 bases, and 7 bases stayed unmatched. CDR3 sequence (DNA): TGTGCCAGCATTAGGACTAGCGGGAGTGGAGAGCAGTTCTTC. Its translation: CASIRTSGSGEQFF.